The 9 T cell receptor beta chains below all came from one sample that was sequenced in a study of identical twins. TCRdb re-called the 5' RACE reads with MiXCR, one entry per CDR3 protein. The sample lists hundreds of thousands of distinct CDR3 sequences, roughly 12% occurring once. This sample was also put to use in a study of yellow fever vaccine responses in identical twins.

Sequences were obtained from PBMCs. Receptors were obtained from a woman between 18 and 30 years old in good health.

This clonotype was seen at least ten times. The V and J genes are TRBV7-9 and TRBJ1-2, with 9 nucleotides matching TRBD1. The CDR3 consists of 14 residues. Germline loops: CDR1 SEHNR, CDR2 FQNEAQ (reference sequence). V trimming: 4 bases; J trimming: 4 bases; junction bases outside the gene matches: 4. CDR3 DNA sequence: TGTGCCAGCAGCTGGGGACAGGGCATCTATGGCTACACCTTC. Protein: CASSWGQGIYGYTF.

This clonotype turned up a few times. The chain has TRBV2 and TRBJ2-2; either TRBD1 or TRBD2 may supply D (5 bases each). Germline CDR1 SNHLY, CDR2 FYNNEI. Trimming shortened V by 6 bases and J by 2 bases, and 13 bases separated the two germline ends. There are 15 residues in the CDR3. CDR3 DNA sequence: TGTGCCAGCAGCCCGATAGGGACCAACACCGGGGAGCTGTTTTTT. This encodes CASSPIGTNTGELFF.

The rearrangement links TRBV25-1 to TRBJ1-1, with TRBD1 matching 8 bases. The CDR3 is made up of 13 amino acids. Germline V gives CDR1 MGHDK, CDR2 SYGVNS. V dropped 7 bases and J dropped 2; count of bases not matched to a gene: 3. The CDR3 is CASKGQANTEAFF. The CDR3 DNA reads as TGTGCCAGCAAGGGACAGGCAAACACTGAAGCTTTCTTT.

CDR3 amino acids: CASIGGVLYEQYV. DNA of the CDR3: TGTGCCAGCATAGGAGGAGTGCTCTACGAGCAGTACGTC. The chain recombines TRBV2 with TRBJ2-7; weak D call: TRBD2 (5 bases). The germline V gene has CDR1 SNHLY and CDR2 FYNNEI. The germline V and J ends were trimmed by 7 bases and 3 bases, with 13 bases remaining between them. The CDR3 runs 13 residues.

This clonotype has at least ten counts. This CDR3 reads CASTSAAGDTQYF. The CDR3 nucleotides are TGTGCCAGCACCTCGGCGGCGGGGGATACGCAGTATTTT. The chain is built from TRBV3-1 and TRBJ2-3, with TRBD2 as a possible D gene (6 bases). The CDR3 sequence is 13 residues long. The germline CDR1 and CDR2 sequences are LGHDT and YNNKEL (reference sequence). The ends were cut back, 7 bases at V and 6 bases at J, with 14 bases in the middle.

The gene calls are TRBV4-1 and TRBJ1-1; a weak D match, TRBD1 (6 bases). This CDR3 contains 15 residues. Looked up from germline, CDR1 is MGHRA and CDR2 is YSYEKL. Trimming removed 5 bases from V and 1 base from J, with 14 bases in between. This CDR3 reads CASSYRTVGNTEAFF. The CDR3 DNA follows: TGCGCCAGCAGCTATAGGACAGTAGGGAACACTGAAGCTTTCTTT.

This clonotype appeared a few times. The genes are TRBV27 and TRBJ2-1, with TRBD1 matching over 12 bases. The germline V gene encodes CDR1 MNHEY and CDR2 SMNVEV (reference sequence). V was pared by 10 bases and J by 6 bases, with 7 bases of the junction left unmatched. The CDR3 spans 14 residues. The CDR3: CANPPGQGANEQFF. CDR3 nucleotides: TGTGCCAACCCTCCGGGACAGGGGGCCAATGAGCAGTTCTTC.

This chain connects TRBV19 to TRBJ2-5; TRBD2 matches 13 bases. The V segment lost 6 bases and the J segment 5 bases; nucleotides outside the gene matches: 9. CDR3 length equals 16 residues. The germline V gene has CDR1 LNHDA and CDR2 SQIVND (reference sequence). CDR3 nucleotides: TGTGCCAGTAGCACAACTAGCGGGAGGGCCGGGGAGACCCAGTACTTC. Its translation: CASSTTSGRAGETQYF.

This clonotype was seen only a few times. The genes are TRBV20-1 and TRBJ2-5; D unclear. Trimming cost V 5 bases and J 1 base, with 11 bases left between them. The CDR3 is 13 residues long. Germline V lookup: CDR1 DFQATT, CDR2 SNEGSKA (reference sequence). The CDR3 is CSALKGPQETQYF. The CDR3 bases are TGCAGTGCTTTAAAAGGCCCCCAAGAGACCCAGTACTTC.